This T cell receptor (beta chain) was identified in a study of T cell responses to AZD1222 COVID-19 vaccine. Regarding the study as a whole: Vaccine-associated CD4 TCRs ranged over spike, dominating at 160-218 and 743-854. Repertoires were collected only later (after the peak T cell response had occurred). Donors in the cohort were predominantly white British and more often female, and clonal diversity was possibly underestimated.

Second-dose timings of about 4 or about 12 weeks were pooled. The table came from immunoSEQ multiplex PCR; TCRdb's copy has only in-frame clones and leaves some out. The sample has approximately 80,000 clones, over 75% seen once; the top ten hold around 3.7%. This clone was counted a few times. The antigen is not known. The germline V gene has CDR1 LGHNA and CDR2 YSLEER. V shed 4 bases and J shed 3 bases, with 19 bases lying between them. The CDR3 is made up of 16 amino acids. The J gene is TRBJ2-7, the V gene TRBV4-3; D perhaps matches TRBD1 (6 bases). The TCR originated in an adult who received the AZD1222 COVID-19 vaccine. This material consisted of peripheral blood, taken 28 days after the second AZD1222 dose. Here the CDR3 reads CASSLRDNPKIYEQYF. Here the CDR3 DNA reads TGCGCCAGCAGCCTGAGGGACAACCCTAAAATCTACGAGCAGTACTTC.